The 20 T cell receptor beta chains below come from one sample, sequenced in a study of T-cell reconstitution after alpha-beta-depleted transplantation in children. For TCRbeta, the library was prepared with unique molecular identifiers. TCRdb passed the PCR reads through MiXCR, listing each CDR3 protein once. The sample lists some 240,000 distinct CDR3 sequences; 12% were seen once. The starting material was PBMCs from the stem cell graft donor, obtained from the stem cell graft. Every receptor here comes from a human donor who donated a stem cell graft to a child with acute lymphoblastic leukemia.

The genes are TRBV10-2 and TRBJ2-3; 10 nucleotides match TRBD2. The V and J ends lost 3 bases and 3 bases, in that order; junction bases with no gene match: 3. There are 15 residues in the CDR3. Germline V gene lookup returns CDR1 WSHSY and CDR2 SAAADI. CDR3 nucleotides: TGCGCCAGCAGTGATCCTAGCGGGGGAACAGATACGCAGTATTTT. Translation: CASSDPSGGTDTQYF.

This clonotype was detected ten times or more. This chain connects TRBV12-3 or TRBV12-4 to TRBJ1-3; the D is unclear. The CDR3 covers 15 residues. Trimming cost V 6 bases and J 0 bases, with 12 bases left between them. CDR3 sequence (DNA): TGTGCCAGCAGACTTACAGTGACCTCTGGAAACACCATATATTTT. It is translated as CASRLTVTSGNTIYF.

The table lists this clonotype with a few counts. This sequence joins TRBV5-1 and TRBJ1-1, with D unresolved. V shed 4 bases and J shed 3 bases, with 22 bases lying between them. Germline CDR1 reads SGHRS; CDR2 reads YFSETQ. This CDR3 is built from 17 residues. In nucleotides, the CDR3 is TGCGCCAGCAGCAAATTGGCGTTTGGACCTAAGGACACTGAAGCTTTCTTT. This codes for CASSKLAFGPKDTEAFF.

The V and J genes are TRBV30 and TRBJ2-3; TRBD1 agrees at 7 bases. V was clipped by 3 bases and J by 4 bases; unmatched bases: 4. CDR1 is GTSNPN and CDR2 is SVGIG in the germline V gene (reference sequence). This CDR3 is built from 13 residues. The CDR3 DNA reads as TGTGCCTGGAGCGGGACAGCTGCAGATACGCAGTATTTT. Amino acids: CAWSGTAADTQYF. The variable domain in full, with the rest retrieved from reference TRBV30 and TRBJ2-3, is SQTIHQWPATLVQPVGSPLSLECTVEGTSNPNLYWYRQAAGRGLQLLFYSVGIGQISSEVPQNLSASRPQDRQFILSSKKLLLSDSGFYLCAWSGTAADTQYFGPGTRLTVL.

In DNA, the CDR3 is TGTGCCTATGGTTTGTACGAGCAGTACTTC. Protein: CAYGLYEQYF. The chain carries TRBV30 and TRBJ2-7; D is ambiguous. The CDR3 contains 10 residues. Germline CDR1 and CDR2: GTSNPN and SVGIG (reference sequence). Trimming left V 7 bases short and J 4 bases short, with 8 bases between.

In this sample, this clonotype turned up many times. J is TRBJ1-5 and V is TRBV6-1; D call uncertain. Germline loops: CDR1 MNHNS, CDR2 SASEGT. The CDR3 sequence is 18 residues long. V shed 5 bases and J shed 0 bases, with 20 bases lying between them. The CDR3 DNA reads as TGTGCCAGCAGTCCAATAGGATGGCTAGGTTATAGCAATCAGCCCCAGCATTTT. Its protein is CASSPIGWLGYSNQPQHF.

A remark on this clonotype: Possible read error: a much larger clone is one base away. The J gene is TRBJ2-7, the V gene TRBV4-3; perhaps TRBD1 as D (6 bases). The CDR3 is made up of 14 amino acids. V was shortened by 0 bases and J by 2 bases, with 8 bases between the two germline ends. CDR1 is LGHNA, CDR2 YSLEER, per germline. As DNA, the CDR3 is TGCGCCAGCAGCCAAGAACAGGGACCCTACGAGCAGTACTTC. Its translation is CASSQEQGPYEQYF.

This clonotype appeared many times. The V call is TRBV6-2 or TRBV6-3, the J call TRBJ2-3; 11 nucleotides line up with TRBD2. This CDR3 is 15 amino acids long. V lost 2 bases, J lost 6 bases, and 4 bases stayed unmatched. The germline V gene encodes CDR1 MNHEY and CDR2 SVGEGT. The chain's CDR3 is CASSYLPSGRDTQYF. CDR3 coding DNA: TGTGCCAGCAGTTACCTCCCTAGCGGGAGGGATACGCAGTATTTT.

In its sample, this clonotype was seen a few times. The CDR3 DNA reads as TGTGCCAGCTCACCACTTCGACCAGGGGAGAGCAATCAGCCCCAGCATTTT. Translation gives CASSPLRPGESNQPQHF. The rearrangement links TRBV18 to TRBJ1-5; perhaps TRBD1 as D (6 bases). Trimming removed 1 base from V and 1 base from J, with 14 bases in between. This CDR3 comprises 17 residues. The germline V gene has CDR1 KGHSH and CDR2 LQKENI. Full variable domain (outside the CDR3, taken from reference TRBV18 and TRBJ1-5): NAGVMQNPRHLVRRRGQEARLRCSPMKGHSHVYWYRQLPEEGLKFMVYLQKENIIDESGMPKERFSAEFPKEGPSILRIQQVVRGDSAAYFCASSPLRPGESNQPQHFGDGTRLSIL.

This clonotype was observed many times. V gene TRBV4-1 combines with J gene TRBJ2-2; D remains ambiguous. V lost 3 bases and J 2 bases, leaving 7 bases between the germline ends. CDR1 is MGHRA and CDR2 is YSYEKL in the germline V gene. The CDR3 sequence is 14 residues long. In DNA form, the CDR3 reads TGCGCCAGCAGCCACAGCGCCAACACCGGGGAGCTGTTTTTT. The encoded protein is CASSHSANTGELFF.

On this clonotype itself: A much larger clone differs from this one at a single base, so this may be a read error. The rearrangement links TRBV29-1 to TRBJ2-7; D is unclear. The germline CDR1 and CDR2 sequences are SQVTM and ANQGSEA. The ends were cut back, 7 bases at V and 11 bases at J, with 18 bases in the middle. The CDR3 consists of 11 residues. CDR3: CSADESGCEYF. The CDR3 DNA reads TGCAGCGCCGACGAGTCGGGTTGCGAGTACTTC.

This clonotype was detected many times. V is TRBV9 and J is TRBJ1-2; D gene unclear. CDR3 length: 14 residues. Looked up from germline, CDR1 is SGDLS and CDR2 is YYNGEE. Trimming removed 4 bases at V and 5 bases at J, with 15 bases between. CDR3 nucleotide sequence: TGTGCCAGCAGCCAAGAGCGGGGTAAATATGGCTACACCTTC. As protein: CASSQERGKYGYTF. The variable domain in full, with the rest retrieved from reference TRBV9 and TRBJ1-2, is DSGVTQTPKHLITATGQRVTLRCSPRSGDLSVYWYQQSLDQGLQFLIQYYNGEERAKGNILERFSAQQFPDLHSELNLSSLELGDSALYFCASSQERGKYGYTFGSGTRLTVV.

This clonotype was seen at least ten times. The chain couples TRBV29-1 to TRBJ2-3, with 7 nucleotides matching TRBD2. CDR3 length equals 16 residues. With V trimmed by 4 bases and J by 0 bases, 10 bases remained unmatched. Germline values: CDR1 SQVTM, CDR2 ANQGSEA. The CDR3 region is CSVGGSLPTSTDTQYF. CDR3 in DNA: TGCAGCGTTGGCGGGAGTCTGCCTACTAGCACAGATACGCAGTATTTT.

This clonotype was counted ten times or more. CDR3 protein: CASSLFGTSAYEQYF. The DNA for the CDR3 is TGTGCCAGCAGTTTGTTTGGGACTAGCGCGTACGAGCAGTACTTC. The chain links TRBV12-3 or TRBV12-4 to TRBJ2-7; 10 nucleotides agree with TRBD2. The J segment lost 4 bases and the V segment lost 3 bases, leaving 6 bases of the junction unmatched. The CDR3 is 15 amino acids.

This clonotype occurred many times. The chain is built from TRBV14 and TRBJ2-2; no reliable D call. The V end lost 1 base, the J end lost 4 bases, and 10 bases lay between the germline ends. Per germline, CDR1 SGHDN and CDR2 FVKESK. The CDR3 has 15 residues. DNA for the CDR3: TGTGCCAGCAGCCAAGGCCAGGCTCGCACCGGGGAGCTGTTTTTT. Residues: CASSQGQARTGELFF.

This clonotype was detected ten times or more. V gene TRBV6-5 combines with J gene TRBJ1-6, with D maybe TRBD1 (6 bases). Germline V gene data show CDR1 as MNHEY and CDR2 as SVGAGI. The CDR3 has 16 amino acids. The V and J ends lost 0 bases and 10 bases respectively, with 16 bases between them. The CDR3 coding sequence is TGTGCCAGCAGTTACTCGAAGGGACAACGGGCCTCACCCCTCCACTTT. Its protein product is CASSYSKGQRASPLHF.

This clonotype was detected ten times or more. This chain joins TRBV3-1 and TRBJ2-3; 11 bases are a match to TRBD2. Trimming removed 0 bases from V and 2 bases from J; junction bases left unmatched: 10. The CDR3 contains 19 residues. Germline V lookup: CDR1 LGHDT, CDR2 YNNKEL (reference sequence). CDR3 coding DNA: TGTGCCAGCAGCCAAGATCTACGTGCTAGCGGGGGGATCACAGATACGCAGTATTTT. As protein: CASSQDLRASGGITDTQYF.

In its sample, this clonotype was seen many times. The chain joins TRBV7-9 to TRBJ1-4, with TRBD1 identical over 9 bases. The CDR3 contains 16 residues. Germline CDR1 is SEHNR and CDR2 is FQNEAQ (reference sequence). Losses at the gene ends were 3 bases for V and 7 bases for J; bases not matched to a gene: 9. The DNA for the CDR3 is TGTGCCAGCAGCTTCCCAGAGGGACAGGGTCTTGAAAAACTGTTTTTT. Protein sequence: CASSFPEGQGLEKLFF. The variable domain in full, completed from reference TRBV7-9 and TRBJ1-4, reads DTGVSQNPRHKITKRGQNVTFRCDPISEHNRLYWYRQTLGQGPEFLTYFQNEAQLEKSRLLSDRFSAERPKGSFSTLEIQRTEQGDSAMYLCASSFPEGQGLEKLFFGSGTQLSVL.

The sample holds many counts of this clonotype. This rearrangement joins TRBV10-3 to TRBJ2-7; 7 positions match TRBD1. This CDR3 is built from 15 residues. V lost 4 bases, J lost 3 bases, and 9 bases stayed unmatched. Germline CDR1 is ENHRY and CDR2 is SYGVKD. The CDR3 bases are TGTGCCATCAGTGGCCCGGACAGGATCGACTACGAGCAGTACTTC. Translating it yields CAISGPDRIDYEQYF.

This clonotype has more than one count but fewer than ten. The V call is TRBV7-9, the J call TRBJ1-1; TRBD1 might be the D (6 bases). This CDR3 has 13 amino acids. V was clipped by 3 bases and J by 11 bases, with 16 bases between them. Germline V gene lookup returns CDR1 SEHNR and CDR2 FQNEAQ (reference sequence). In DNA, the CDR3 is TGTGCCAGCAGCTTTGGGGATGGGGGGGCCGCTTTCTTT. It yields the protein CASSFGDGGAAFF.